This TCR beta chain was sequenced for a study of shared clonotypes between healthy human individuals. With respect to this clone: What it recognizes is unknown.

The CDR3 is 16 amino acids. V trimming: 4 bases; J trimming: 3 bases; junction bases outside the gene matches: 7. CDR1 is SGHDT, CDR2 YYEEEE, per germline. Genomic DNA of every subset was divided equally among multiple immunoSEQ plates. Measured with immunoSEQ multiplex PCR; TCRdb has only the in-frame clones, and not every one. Of about a million clones listed, about 76% are singletons. Overall study results and limits: Estimated richness was generally greater in naive than memory subsets. Lower generation probabilities were found for non-shared clonotypes than for those shared by all four donors.

This sequence originates from a man between 18 and 29 years old in good health. V is TRBV5-6 and J is TRBJ2-3; 11 nucleotides agree with TRBD1. The source material was memory CD4+ T cells sorted from blood. Subset meaning: CD45RA-negative fraction. CDR3 nucleotides: TGTGCCAGCAGCATACGGACAGGGGGCTTGACAGATACGCAGTATTTT. This gives the protein CASSIRTGGLTDTQYF. The entire variable domain, with the rest obtained from reference TRBV5-6 and TRBJ2-3, is as follows: DAGVTQSPTHLIKTRGQQVTLRCSPKSGHDTVSWYQQALGQGPQFIFQYYEEEERQRGNFPDRFSGHQFPNYSSELNVNALLLGDSALYLCASSIRTGGLTDTQYFGPGTRLTVL.